This T cell receptor beta chain was sequenced during a study of control samples from healthy donors and cancer patients. This clone was picked up one time. Germline CDR1 SQVTM, CDR2 ANQGSEA. CDR3 length: 17 amino acids. Deletions cut 3 bases from V and 4 bases from J, with 19 bases between. The protocol was immunoSEQ multiplex PCR, while the TCRdb copy is restricted to in-frame clones and leaves out a portion. Altogether tens of thousands of clones are present, about 95% being singletons, with the ten largest covering 4%. The chain links TRBV29-1 to TRBJ2-6; no definite D call. Sequenced sample: blood. This TCR was sampled from a man aged 25 to 40 in good health. CDR3: CSVDGGDWLDGANVLTF. CDR3 bases: TGCAGCGTTGATGGTGGGGATTGGCTAGACGGGGCCAACGTCCTGACTTTC.